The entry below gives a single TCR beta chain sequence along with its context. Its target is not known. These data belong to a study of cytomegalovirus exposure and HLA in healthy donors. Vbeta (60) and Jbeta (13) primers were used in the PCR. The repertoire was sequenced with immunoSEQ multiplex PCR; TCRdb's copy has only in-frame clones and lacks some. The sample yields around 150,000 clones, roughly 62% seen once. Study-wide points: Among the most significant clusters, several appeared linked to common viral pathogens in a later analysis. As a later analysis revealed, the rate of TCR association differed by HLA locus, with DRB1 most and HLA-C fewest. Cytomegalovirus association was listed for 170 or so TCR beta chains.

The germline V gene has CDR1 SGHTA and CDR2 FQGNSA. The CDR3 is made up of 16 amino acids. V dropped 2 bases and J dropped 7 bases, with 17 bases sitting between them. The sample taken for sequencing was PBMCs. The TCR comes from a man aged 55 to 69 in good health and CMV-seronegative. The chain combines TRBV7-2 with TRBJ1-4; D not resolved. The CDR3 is CASSLNSARVGEKLFF. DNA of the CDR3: TGTGCCAGCAGCTTAAATTCAGCGAGGGTGGGTGAAAAACTGTTTTTT. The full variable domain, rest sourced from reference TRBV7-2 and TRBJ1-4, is GAGVSQSPSNKVTEKGKDVELRCDPISGHTALYWYRQSLGQGLEFLIYFQGNSAPDKSGLPSDRFSAERTGGSVSTLTIQRTQQEDSAVYLCASSLNSARVGEKLFFGSGTQLSVL.